The source of this TCR beta chain is a study of T-cell reconstitution after alpha-beta-depleted transplantation in children (dated by TCRdb to the mid-2010s). Background for the entire study: The study quantitatively tracked T-cell immune reconstitution after TCRalphabeta/CD19-depleted allogeneic hematopoietic cell transplantation in children using TCR repertoire profiling. Overall results and qualifications from the work: About two months after transplant, the apparently early recovery of alphabetaT-cell counts reportedly depended on just several hundred clones that had expanded rapidly and came from non-depleted graft cells. In some patients, the high TCRbeta diversity seen at day 60 was put down to recipient T cells and intrathymic progenitors that had survived conditioning. Over subsequent months, a decline in hyperexpanded clone frequencies was noted, and after one year, T-cell counts and TCRbeta diversity were mostly ascribed to newly produced T cells.

A word on this clonotype: Its antigen is currently not known. Base qualities are not at hand, and no much larger clone is one base apart.

Trimming at the junction amounts to 1 base on V and 3 bases on J, and the germline ends lie 7 bases apart. CDR1 and CDR2, looked up from the germline V gene (reference sequence), are DFQATT and SNEGSKA. Measured from the cysteine to the phenylalanine, the CDR3 is 12 residues long. Only the CDR3 portion is preserved as DNA: 36 bases, with reading frame beginning at the first base. Libraries were made using PCR. This sample was sequenced with an Illumina HiSeq 2500. TCR library preparation used molecular barcoding, with unique molecular identifiers applied to normalize quantification of the TCRbeta repertoire. The public reads were reprocessed in TCRdb via fastp at Q25 and MiXCR, keeping in-frame beta chains. All rows with the same CDR3 protein become a single entry with the most common DNA and genes. The sample data list approximately 980,000 distinct CDR3 sequences, and roughly 29% of these were observed just once. The ten top clones hold over 25% of the sample.

The meaning of the sample's treatment or condition label: allogeneic hematopoietic cell transplantation with graft depleted of TCRalphabeta T cells and CD19 B cells. The children who served as transplant recipients had been given grafts of TCRalphabeta/CD19-depleted allogeneic hematopoietic cells. The sequences come from PBMCs, mostly from graft donor cells, collected 360 days after TCRalphabeta/CD19-depleted stem cell transplant. This TCR was sampled from a boy younger than two who had a stem cell transplant for SCID, so the T cells may come from the graft donor. The sequence links TRBV20-1 to TRBJ2-7; the D gene is unclear. The CDR3 reads CSARGVNYEQYF. The sequenced DNA is TGCAGTGCTAGAGGGGTGAACTACGAGCAGTACTTC.